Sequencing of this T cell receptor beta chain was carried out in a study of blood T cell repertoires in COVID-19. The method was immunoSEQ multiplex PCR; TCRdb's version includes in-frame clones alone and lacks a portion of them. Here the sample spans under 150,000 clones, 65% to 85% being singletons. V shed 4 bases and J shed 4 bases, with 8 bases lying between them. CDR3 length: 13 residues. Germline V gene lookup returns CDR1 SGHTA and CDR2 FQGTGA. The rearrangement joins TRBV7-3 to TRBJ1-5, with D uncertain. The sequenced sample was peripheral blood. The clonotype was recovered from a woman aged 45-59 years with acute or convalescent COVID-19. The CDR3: CASSSSLNQPQHF. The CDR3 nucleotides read TGTGCCAGCAGCTCTAGTCTTAATCAGCCCCAGCATTTT. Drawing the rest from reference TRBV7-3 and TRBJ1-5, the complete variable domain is GAGVSQTPSNKVTEKGKYVELRCDPISGHTALYWYRQSLGQGPEFLIYFQGTGAADDSGLPNDRFFAVRPEGSVSTLKIQRTERGDSAVYLCASSSSLNQPQHFGDGTRLSIL.